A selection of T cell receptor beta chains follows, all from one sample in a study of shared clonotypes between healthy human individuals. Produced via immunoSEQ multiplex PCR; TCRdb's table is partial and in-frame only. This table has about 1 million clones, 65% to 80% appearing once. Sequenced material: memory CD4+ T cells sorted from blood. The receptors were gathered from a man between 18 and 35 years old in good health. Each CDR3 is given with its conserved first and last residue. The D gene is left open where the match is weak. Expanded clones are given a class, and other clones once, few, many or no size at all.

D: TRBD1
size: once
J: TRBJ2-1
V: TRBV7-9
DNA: TGTGCCAGCAGCTCCTTGGACAGGGGCCTTTACAATGAGCAGTTCTTC
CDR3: CASSSLDRGLYNEQFF

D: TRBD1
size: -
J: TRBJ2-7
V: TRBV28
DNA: TGTGCCAGCAGTTCCGACAGGGACGAGCAGTACTTC
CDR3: CASSSDRDEQYF

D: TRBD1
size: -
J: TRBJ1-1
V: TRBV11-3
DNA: TGTGCCAGCAGCTTACCTCCGACAGGGAGGGAAGCTTTCTTT
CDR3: CASSLPPTGREAFF

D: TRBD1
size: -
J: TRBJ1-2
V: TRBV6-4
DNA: TGTGCCAGCAGTGAAGGGACAGGGGGTAACTATGGCTACACCTTC
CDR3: CASSEGTGGNYGYTF

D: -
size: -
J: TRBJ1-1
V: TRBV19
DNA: TGTGCCAGTAGTATAGATGGAGGGGTTGAAGCTTTCTTT
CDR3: CASSIDGGVEAFF

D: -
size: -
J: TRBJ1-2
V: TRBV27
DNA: TGTGCCAGCAGTTTAGGAGGGCCGGCGAACTATGGCTACACCTTC
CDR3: CASSLGGPANYGYTF

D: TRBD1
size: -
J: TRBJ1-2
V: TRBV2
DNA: TGTGCCAGCAGTGATGGGACAGGGTTCGGCGGTGGCTACACCTTC
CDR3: CASSDGTGFGGGYTF

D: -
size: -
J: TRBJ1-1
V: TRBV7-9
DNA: TGTGCCAGCATCCTCACAGGGAACACTGAAGCTTTCTTT
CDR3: CASILTGNTEAFF

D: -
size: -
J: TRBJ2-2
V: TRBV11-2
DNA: TGTGCCAGCAGCTTGGACCTGAACACCGGGGAGCTGTTTTTT
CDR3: CASSLDLNTGELFF

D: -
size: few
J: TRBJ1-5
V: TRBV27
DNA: TGTGCCAGCAGTTACAGGTTCAATCAGCCCCAGCATTTT
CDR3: CASSYRFNQPQHF

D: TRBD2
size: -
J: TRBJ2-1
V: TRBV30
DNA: TGTGCCTGGAGCTTAGGACTAGCGGGAGTTGAGCAGTTCTTC
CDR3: CAWSLGLAGVEQFF

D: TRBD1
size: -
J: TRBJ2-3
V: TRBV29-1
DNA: TGCAGCGTTACAACAGGGGGAGGCACAGATACGCAGTATTTT
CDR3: CSVTTGGGTDTQYF

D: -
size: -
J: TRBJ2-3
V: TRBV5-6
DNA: TGTGCCAGCAGCTTGCGGCGAGGGGATACGCAGTATTTT
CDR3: CASSLRRGDTQYF

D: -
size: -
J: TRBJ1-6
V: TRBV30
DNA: TGTGCCTGGAGTCTCTCCGGGACTGCGAGCTCCTATAATTCACCCCTCCACTTT
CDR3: CAWSLSGTASSYNSPLHF

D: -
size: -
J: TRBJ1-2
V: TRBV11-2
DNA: TGTGCCAGCAGCTTAGGAGGGGTAGAGGGCTACACCTTC
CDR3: CASSLGGVEGYTF

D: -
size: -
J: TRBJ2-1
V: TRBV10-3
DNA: TGTGCCATCAGTGACCGGGAAATTAGGGATGAGCAGTTCTTC
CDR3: CAISDREIRDEQFF

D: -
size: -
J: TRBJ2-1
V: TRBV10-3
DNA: TGTGCCATCAGTGAGTCGAGTCAGAGTTACAATGAGCAGTTCTTC
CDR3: CAISESSQSYNEQFF

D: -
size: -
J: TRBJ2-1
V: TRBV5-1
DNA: TGCGCCAGCAGCTTGGGGTACCCCAATGAGCAGTTCTTC
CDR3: CASSLGYPNEQFF

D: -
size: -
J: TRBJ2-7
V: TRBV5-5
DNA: TGTGCCAGCAGCTTGTCGACAGCCTACGAGCAGTACTTC
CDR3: CASSLSTAYEQYF

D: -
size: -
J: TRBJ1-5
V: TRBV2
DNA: TGTGCCAGCAGTGAAAGGGAGGGAGGGGCGAATTCTCAGCCCCAGCATTTT
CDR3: CASSEREGGANSQPQHF

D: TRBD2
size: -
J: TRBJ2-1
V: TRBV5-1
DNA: TGCGCCAGCGCAGTCCGGGGGGGTGGCGGCAATGAGCAGTTCTTC
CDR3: CASAVRGGGGNEQFF

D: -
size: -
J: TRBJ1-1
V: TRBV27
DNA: TGTGCCAGCAGTTTGTCCAGGAACACTGAAGCTTTCTTT
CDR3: CASSLSRNTEAFF

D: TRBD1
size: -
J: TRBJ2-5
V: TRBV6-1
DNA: TGTGCCAGCAGAAAGGACAGGGACTTGGAGACCCAGTACTTC
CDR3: CASRKDRDLETQYF

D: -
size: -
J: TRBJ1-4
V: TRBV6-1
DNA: TGTGCCAGCAGAGGACAGACCTATAATGAAAAACTGTTTTTT
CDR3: CASRGQTYNEKLFF

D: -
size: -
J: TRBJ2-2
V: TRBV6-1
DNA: TGTGCCAGCCTTATGTCAATGGCCGACCCCGGGGAGCTGTTTTTT
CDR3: CASLMSMADPGELFF

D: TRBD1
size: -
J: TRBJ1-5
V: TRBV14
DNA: TGTGCCAGCAGCCAATCTGGGACAGGGGGCGTTCAGCCCCAGCATTTT
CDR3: CASSQSGTGGVQPQHF

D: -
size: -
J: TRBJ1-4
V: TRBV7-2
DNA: TGTGCCAGCAGCTTGGCTTTTTTGAGTGAAAAACTGTTTTTT
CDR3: CASSLAFLSEKLFF

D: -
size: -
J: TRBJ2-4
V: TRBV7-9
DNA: TGTGCCAGCAGCCCCCTTGGACATCTCTTAGCCAAAAACATTCAGTACTTC
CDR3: CASSPLGHLLAKNIQYF

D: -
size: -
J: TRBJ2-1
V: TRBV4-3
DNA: TGCGCCAGCAGCCAAGACCTCGTCCGGGGTGAGCAGTTCTTC
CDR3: CASSQDLVRGEQFF

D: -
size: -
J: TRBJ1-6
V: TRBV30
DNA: TGTGCCTGGAGCCTGGAGGGAGGCGTTTCACCCCTCCACTTT
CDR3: CAWSLEGGVSPLHF

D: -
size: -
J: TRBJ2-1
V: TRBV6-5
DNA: TGTGCCAGCTGCGAAAGGCGGGCCTACAATGAGCAGTTCTTC
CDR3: CASCERRAYNEQFF

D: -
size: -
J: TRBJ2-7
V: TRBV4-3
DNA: TGCGCCAGCAGCCAAGATCAGGGTTCGGTCTACGAGCAGTACTTC
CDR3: CASSQDQGSVYEQYF

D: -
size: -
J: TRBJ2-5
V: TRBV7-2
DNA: TGTGCCAGCAGAAAAGGGGGCGGGGTGGAGACCCAGTACTTC
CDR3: CASRKGGGVETQYF

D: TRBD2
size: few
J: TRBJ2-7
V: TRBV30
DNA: TGTGCCTGGAGTCCCGGGGGGAGCTCCTACGAGCAGTACTTC
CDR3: CAWSPGGSSYEQYF

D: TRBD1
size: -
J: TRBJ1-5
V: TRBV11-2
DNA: TGTGCCAGCAGCTGGGGGACAGCCGGGGGCAATCAGCCCCAGCATTTT
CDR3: CASSWGTAGGNQPQHF

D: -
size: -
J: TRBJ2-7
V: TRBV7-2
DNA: TGTGCCAGCAGCTTATCTTTTACATACGAGCAGTACTTC
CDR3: CASSLSFTYEQYF

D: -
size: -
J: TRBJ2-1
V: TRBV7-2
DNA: TGTGCCAGCAGCCCGGAACCATGTCGTAGCCACTGTGAGCAGTTCTTC
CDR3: CASSPEPCRSHCEQFF

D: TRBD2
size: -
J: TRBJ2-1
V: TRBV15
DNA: TGTGCCACCAGCAGAGAAAGGACTAGCGGGATGGGTGAGCAGTTCTTC
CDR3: CATSRERTSGMGEQFF

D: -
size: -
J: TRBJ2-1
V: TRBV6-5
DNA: TGTGCCAGCACCAGAAAGTCGCAGTTCTTC
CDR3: CASTRKSQFF

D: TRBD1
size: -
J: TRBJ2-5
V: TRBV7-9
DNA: TGTGCCAGCAGCTTACCCACAGGGGGCGGTGAGACCCAGTACTTC
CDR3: CASSLPTGGGETQYF

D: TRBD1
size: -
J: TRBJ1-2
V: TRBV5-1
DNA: TGCGCCAGCTCACCTCAAGGGACAGCCGGGGATGGCTACACCTTC
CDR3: CASSPQGTAGDGYTF

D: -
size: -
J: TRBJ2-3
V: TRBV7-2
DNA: TGTGCCAGCACCGAGGGAGGAGGGGGTTATACGCAGTATTTT
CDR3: CASTEGGGGYTQYF

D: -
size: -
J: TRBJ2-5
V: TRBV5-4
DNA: TGTGCCAGCAGCTTGGACCAAGAGACCCAGTACTTC
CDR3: CASSLDQETQYF